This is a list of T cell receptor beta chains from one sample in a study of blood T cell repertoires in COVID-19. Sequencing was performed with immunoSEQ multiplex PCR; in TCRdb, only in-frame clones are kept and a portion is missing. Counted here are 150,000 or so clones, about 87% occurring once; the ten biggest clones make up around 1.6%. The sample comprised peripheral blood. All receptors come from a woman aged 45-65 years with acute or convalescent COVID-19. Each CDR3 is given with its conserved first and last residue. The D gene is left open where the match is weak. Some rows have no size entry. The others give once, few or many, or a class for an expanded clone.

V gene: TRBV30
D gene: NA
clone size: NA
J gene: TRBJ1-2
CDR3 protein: CAWSVIGQSYGYTF
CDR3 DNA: TGTGCCTGGAGTGTTATAGGACAGAGCTATGGCTACACCTTC

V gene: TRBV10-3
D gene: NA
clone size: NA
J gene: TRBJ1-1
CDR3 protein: CAISESVGYTEAFF
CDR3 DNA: TGTGCCATCAGTGAGTCGGTGGGCTACACTGAAGCTTTCTTT

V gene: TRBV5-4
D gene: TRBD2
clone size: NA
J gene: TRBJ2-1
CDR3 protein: CASSSGLAGGGEQFF
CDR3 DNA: TGTGCCAGCAGCTCGGGACTAGCGGGAGGGGGTGAGCAGTTCTTC

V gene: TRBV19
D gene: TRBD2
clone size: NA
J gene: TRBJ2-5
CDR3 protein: CASSTPGGMETQYF
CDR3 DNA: TGTGCCAGTAGTACTCCGGGAGGGATGGAGACCCAGTACTTC

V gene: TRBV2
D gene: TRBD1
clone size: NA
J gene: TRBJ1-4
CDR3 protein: CASSLGQIPNEKLFF
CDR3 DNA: TGTGCCAGCAGTTTGGGACAGATTCCTAATGAAAAACTGTTTTTT

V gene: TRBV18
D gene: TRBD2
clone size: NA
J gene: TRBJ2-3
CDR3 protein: CASSRQSGGADTQYF
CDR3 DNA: TGTGCCAGCTCACGCCAGAGCGGGGGGGCAGATACGCAGTATTTT

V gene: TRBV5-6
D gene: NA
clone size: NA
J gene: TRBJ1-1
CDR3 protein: CASSALSGNTEAFF
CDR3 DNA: TGTGCCAGCAGCGCCCTATCGGGAAACACTGAAGCTTTCTTT

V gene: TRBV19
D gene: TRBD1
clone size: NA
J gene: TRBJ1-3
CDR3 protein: CASSIATGAGNTIYF
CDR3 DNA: TGTGCCAGTAGTATAGCGACAGGGGCTGGAAACACCATATATTTT

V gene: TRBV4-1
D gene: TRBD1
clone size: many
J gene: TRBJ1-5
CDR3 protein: CASSQRTGGGQPQHF
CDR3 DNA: TGCGCCAGCAGCCAAAGAACAGGGGGCGGTCAGCCCCAGCATTTT

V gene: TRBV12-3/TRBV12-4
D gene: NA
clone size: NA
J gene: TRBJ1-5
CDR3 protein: CASSFLGHQPQHF
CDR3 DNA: TGTGCCAGCAGTTTTTTGGGGCATCAGCCCCAGCATTTT

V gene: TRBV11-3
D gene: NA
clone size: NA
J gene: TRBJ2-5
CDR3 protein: CASTLDRQETQYF
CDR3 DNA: TGTGCCAGCACCCTCGACAGGCAAGAGACCCAGTACTTC

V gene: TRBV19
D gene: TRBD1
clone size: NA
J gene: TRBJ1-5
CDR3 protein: CASSMTGGVQPYNQPQHF
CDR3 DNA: TGTGCCAGTAGTATGACAGGGGGCGTTCAACCGTACAATCAGCCCCAGCATTTT

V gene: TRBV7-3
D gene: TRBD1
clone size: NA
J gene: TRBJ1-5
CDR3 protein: CASRKDRGNQPQHF
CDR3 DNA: TGTGCCAGCAGGAAAGACAGGGGCAATCAGCCCCAGCATTTT

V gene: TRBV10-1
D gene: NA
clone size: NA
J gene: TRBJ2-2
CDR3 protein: CASDIARELFF
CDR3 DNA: TGCGCCAGTGATATAGCCAGGGAGCTGTTTTTT

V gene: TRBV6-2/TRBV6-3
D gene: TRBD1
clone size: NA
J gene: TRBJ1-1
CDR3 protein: CASSTWTGGGTEAFF
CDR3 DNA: TGTGCCAGCAGCACCTGGACAGGGGGAGGCACTGAAGCTTTCTTT

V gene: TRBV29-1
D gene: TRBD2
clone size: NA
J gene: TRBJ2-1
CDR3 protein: CSVGAGGDSSYNEQFF
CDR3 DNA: TGCAGCGTTGGGGCGGGGGGCGATTCCTCCTACAATGAGCAGTTCTTC

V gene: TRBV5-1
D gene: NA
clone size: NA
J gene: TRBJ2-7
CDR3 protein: CASSTTGTINAEQYF
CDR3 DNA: TGCGCCAGCAGCACAACCGGGACAATAAACGCCGAGCAGTACTTC

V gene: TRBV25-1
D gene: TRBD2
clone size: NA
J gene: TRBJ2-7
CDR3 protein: CASSGLAGGGEQYF
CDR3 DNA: TGTGCCAGCAGCGGACTAGCGGGAGGAGGAGAGCAGTACTTC

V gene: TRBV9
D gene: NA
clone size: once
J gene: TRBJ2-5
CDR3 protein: CASSVEGWGQETQYF
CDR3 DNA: TGTGCCAGCAGCGTAGAGGGGTGGGGCCAAGAGACCCAGTACTTC

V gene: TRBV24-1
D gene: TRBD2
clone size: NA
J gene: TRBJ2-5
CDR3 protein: CATSDLAEQETQYF
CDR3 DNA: TGTGCCACCAGTGATCTAGCGGAGCAAGAGACCCAGTACTTC

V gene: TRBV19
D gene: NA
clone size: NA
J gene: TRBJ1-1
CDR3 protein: CASSIPTEAFF
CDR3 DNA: TGTGCCAGTAGTATACCAACTGAAGCTTTCTTT

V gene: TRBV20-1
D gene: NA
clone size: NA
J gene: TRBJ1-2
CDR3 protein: CSPIGAGYTF
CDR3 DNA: TGCAGTCCAATTGGGGCTGGCTACACCTTC

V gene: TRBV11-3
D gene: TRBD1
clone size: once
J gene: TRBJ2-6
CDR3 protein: CASSARGQGAGANVLTF
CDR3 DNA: TGTGCCAGCAGCGCCCGAGGACAGGGGGCTGGGGCCAACGTCCTGACTTTC

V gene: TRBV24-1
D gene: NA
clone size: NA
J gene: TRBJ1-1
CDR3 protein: CATMGQGPMNTEAFF
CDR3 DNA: TGTGCCACCATGGGGCAGGGGCCCATGAACACTGAAGCTTTCTTT

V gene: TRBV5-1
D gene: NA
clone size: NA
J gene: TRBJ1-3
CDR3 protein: CASSTGGVSGNTIYF
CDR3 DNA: TGCGCCAGCAGCACGGGAGGGGTCTCTGGAAACACCATATATTTT

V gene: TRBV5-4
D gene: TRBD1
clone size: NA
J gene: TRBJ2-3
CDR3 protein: CASSSRDRGRNVTGYF
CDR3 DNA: TGTGCCAGCAGCTCCCGGGACAGGGGGCGAAACGTCACGGGGTATTTT

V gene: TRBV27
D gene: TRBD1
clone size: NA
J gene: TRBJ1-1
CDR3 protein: CASRLWDSNTEAFF
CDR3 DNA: TGTGCCAGCAGGCTTTGGGACAGCAACACTGAAGCTTTCTTT

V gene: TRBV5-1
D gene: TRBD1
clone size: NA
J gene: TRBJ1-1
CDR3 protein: CASSLILTGGSRSEAFF
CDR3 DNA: TGCGCCAGCAGCTTGATTCTGACAGGGGGCTCGAGGTCTGAAGCTTTCTTT

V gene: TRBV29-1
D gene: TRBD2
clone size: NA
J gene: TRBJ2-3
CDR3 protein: CSVDGGSGGPTDTQYF
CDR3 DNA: TGCAGCGTTGATGGTGGTAGCGGGGGGCCCACAGATACGCAGTATTTT

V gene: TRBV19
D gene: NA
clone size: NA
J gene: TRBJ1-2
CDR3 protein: CASSGNTGFYDGYTF
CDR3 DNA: TGTGCCAGTAGTGGAAATACAGGGTTTTATGACGGCTACACCTTC

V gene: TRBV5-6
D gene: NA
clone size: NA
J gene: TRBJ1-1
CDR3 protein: CASSSLGLLNTEAFF
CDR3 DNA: TGTGCCAGCAGCTCCCTCGGACTGCTGAACACTGAAGCTTTCTTT

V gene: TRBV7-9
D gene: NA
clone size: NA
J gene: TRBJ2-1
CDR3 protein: CASNAPPVNEQFF
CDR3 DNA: TGTGCCAGCAATGCCCCCCCGGTTAATGAGCAGTTCTTC

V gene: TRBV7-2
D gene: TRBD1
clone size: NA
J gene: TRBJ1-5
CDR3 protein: CASSDGGTGYQPQHF
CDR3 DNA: TGTGCCAGCAGCGATGGGGGGACAGGTTATCAGCCCCAGCATTTT

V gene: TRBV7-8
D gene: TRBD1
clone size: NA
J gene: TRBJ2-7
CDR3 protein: CASSHGPGQGMEQYF
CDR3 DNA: TGTGCCAGCAGCCATGGCCCGGGACAGGGGATGGAGCAGTACTTC

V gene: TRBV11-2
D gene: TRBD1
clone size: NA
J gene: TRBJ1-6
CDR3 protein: CASSTTGGSGSPLHF
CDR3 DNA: TGTGCCAGCAGCACTACAGGGGGGAGTGGATCACCCCTCCACTTT

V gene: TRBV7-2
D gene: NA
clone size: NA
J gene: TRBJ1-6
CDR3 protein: CASSFPGKDSPLHF
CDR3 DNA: TGTGCCAGCAGCTTTCCAGGGAAGGATTCACCCCTCCACTTT

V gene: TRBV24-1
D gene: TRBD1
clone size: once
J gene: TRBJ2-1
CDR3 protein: CATSDRDRVYNEQFF
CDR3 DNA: TGTGCCACCAGTGATCGAGACAGGGTGTACAATGAGCAGTTCTTC